This T cell receptor (beta chain) was profiled in a study of T cell responses to AZD1222 COVID-19 vaccine. V was pared by 6 bases and J by 1 base, with 9 bases between. Germline V gives CDR1 MNHEY, CDR2 SVGAGI. The CDR3 sequence is 13 residues long. This clone was detected only a few times. The data were produced by immunoSEQ multiplex PCR, yet TCRdb's version contains in-frame clones alone and is incomplete. The sample includes over 150,000 clones, around 87% seen only once; the top ten take 2.6%. This receptor was obtained from an adult in good health. The sample consisted of peripheral blood, taken on day 0 of AZD1222 vaccination. This chain connects TRBV6-5 to TRBJ1-1; D remains unclear. In nucleotides, the CDR3 is TGTGCCAGCAGCCCCGGACGGAACACTGAAGCTTTCTTT. Translated, it gives CASSPGRNTEAFF.